These T cell receptor beta chains were read from a single sample in a study of blood T cell repertoires in COVID-19. Repertoires were generated with immunoSEQ multiplex PCR, while TCRdb's copy carries only in-frame clones and drops some. The table shows some 180,000 clones, with about 88% occurring only once. Sequencing used peripheral blood. The receptors derive from a man in his fifties with COVID-19, enrolled during active disease. Each CDR3 is given with its conserved first and last residue. A D gene is named only where the DNA matches it firmly. A clone size is listed for some rows: how often the clone was seen (once, few, many), or a class if it is expanded.

clone_size | j_call | v_call | d_call | cdr3_nt | cdr3_aa
. | TRBJ2-1 | TRBV21-1 | . | TGTGCCAGCAGCACCGGACAGAGCTCCTACAATGAGCAGTTCTTC | CASSTGQSSYNEQFF
. | TRBJ2-2 | TRBV4-2 | . | TGTGCCAGCAGCCCAGTGGGACAAACCGGGGAGCTGTTTTTT | CASSPVGQTGELFF
. | TRBJ2-6 | TRBV27 | TRBD1 | TGTGCCAGCAGCTCCGGGACAGGGGGCGCTGGGGCCAACGTCCTGACTTTC | CASSSGTGGAGANVLTF
. | TRBJ2-1 | TRBV28 | TRBD1 | TGTGCCAGCAGCCCCGGAACAGGGGGAACCACTTACAATGAGCAGTTCTTC | CASSPGTGGTTYNEQFF
. | TRBJ2-3 | TRBV6-1 | . | TGTGCCAGCAGTGAAGATGTGGTTGGGCCAGATACGCAGTATTTT | CASSEDVVGPDTQYF
. | TRBJ2-5 | TRBV5-4 | . | TGTGCCAGCAGCTCCCCCCCCGGGGAGACCCAGTACTTC | CASSSPPGETQYF
. | TRBJ2-4 | TRBV19 | . | TGTGCCAGTAGTATAGGCCAGGGTAGGGCCAAAAACATTCAGTACTTC | CASSIGQGRAKNIQYF
. | TRBJ2-3 | TRBV11-2 | . | TGTGCCAGCAGCCTAACGTGGGGATCAGGGACAGATACGCAGTATTTT | CASSLTWGSGTDTQYF
few | TRBJ1-3 | TRBV15 | . | TGTGCCACCAGCAGAGATCTGGCAGGGCAGGCCATATATTTT | CATSRDLAGQAIYF
few | TRBJ2-7 | TRBV10-2 | . | TGCGCCAGCATTGGGGCAGTTGGAACCTACGAGCAGTACTTC | CASIGAVGTYEQYF